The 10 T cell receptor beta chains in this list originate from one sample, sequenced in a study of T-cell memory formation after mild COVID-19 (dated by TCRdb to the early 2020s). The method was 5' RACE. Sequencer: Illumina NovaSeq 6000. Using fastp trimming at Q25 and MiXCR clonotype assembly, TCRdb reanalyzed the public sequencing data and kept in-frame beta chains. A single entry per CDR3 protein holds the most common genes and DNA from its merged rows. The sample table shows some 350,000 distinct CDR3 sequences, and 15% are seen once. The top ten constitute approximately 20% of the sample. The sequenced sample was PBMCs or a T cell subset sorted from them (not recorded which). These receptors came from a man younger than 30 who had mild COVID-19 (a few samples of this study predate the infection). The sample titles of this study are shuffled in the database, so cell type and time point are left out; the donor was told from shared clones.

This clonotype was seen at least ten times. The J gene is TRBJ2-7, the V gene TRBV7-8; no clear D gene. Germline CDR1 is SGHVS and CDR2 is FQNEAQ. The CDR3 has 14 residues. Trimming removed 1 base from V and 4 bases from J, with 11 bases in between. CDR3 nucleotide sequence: TGTGCCAGCAGCTTAGGTTCGCGGATGTACGAGCAGTACGTC. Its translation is CASSLGSRMYEQYV.

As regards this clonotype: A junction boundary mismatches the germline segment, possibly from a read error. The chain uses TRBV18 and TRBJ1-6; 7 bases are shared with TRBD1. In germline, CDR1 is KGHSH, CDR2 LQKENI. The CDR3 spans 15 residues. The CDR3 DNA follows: TGTGCCAGCTCCCGCGGGACAGACTATGATTCACCCCTCCACTTT. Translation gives CASSRGTDYDSPLHF.

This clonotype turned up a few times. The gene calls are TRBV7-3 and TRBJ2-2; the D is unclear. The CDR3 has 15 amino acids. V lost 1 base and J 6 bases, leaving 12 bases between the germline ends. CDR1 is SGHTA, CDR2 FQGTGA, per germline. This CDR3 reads CASSLIGVEAGELFF. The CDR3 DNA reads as TGTGCCAGCAGCTTAATTGGCGTCGAGGCCGGGGAGCTGTTTTTT.

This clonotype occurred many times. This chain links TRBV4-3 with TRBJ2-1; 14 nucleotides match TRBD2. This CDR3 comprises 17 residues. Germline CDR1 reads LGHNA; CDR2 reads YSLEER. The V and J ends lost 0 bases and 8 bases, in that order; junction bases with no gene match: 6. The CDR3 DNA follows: TGCGCCAGCAGCCAAGATGGACTAGCGGGGGGCCGGGATGAGCAGTTCTTC. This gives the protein CASSQDGLAGGRDEQFF.

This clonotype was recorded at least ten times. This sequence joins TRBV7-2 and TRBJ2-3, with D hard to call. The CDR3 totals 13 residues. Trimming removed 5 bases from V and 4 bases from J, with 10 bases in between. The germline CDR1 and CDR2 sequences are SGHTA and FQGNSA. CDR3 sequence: CASSRSKADTQYF. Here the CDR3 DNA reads TGTGCCAGCAGCCGAAGTAAGGCAGATACGCAGTATTTT.

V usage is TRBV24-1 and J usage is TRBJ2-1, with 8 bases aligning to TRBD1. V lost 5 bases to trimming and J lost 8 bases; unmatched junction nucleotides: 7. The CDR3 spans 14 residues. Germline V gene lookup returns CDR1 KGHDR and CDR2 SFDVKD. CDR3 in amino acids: CATSGVTGAHEQFF. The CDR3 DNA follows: TGTGCCACCAGTGGTGTGACAGGGGCCCATGAGCAGTTCTTC.

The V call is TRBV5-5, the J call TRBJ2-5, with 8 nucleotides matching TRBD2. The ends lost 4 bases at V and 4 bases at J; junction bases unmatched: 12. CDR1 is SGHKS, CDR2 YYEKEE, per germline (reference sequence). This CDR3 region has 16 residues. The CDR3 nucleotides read TGTGCCAGCAGCGGGTCGGCGGGACGGGAGGGAGAGACCCAGTACTTC. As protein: CASSGSAGREGETQYF.

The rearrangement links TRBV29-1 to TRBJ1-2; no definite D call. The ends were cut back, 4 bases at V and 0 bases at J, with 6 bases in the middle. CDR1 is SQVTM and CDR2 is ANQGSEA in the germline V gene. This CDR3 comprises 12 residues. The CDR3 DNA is TGCAGCGTTGTTAGCGCTAACTATGGCTACACCTTC. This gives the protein CSVVSANYGYTF.

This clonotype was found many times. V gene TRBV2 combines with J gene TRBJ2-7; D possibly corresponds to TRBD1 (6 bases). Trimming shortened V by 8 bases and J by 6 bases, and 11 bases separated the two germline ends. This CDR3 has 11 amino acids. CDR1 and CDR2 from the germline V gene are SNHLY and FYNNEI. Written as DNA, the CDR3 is TGTGCCAGCCTTCTAGGGGGCGAGCAGTACGTC. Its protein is CASLLGGEQYV.

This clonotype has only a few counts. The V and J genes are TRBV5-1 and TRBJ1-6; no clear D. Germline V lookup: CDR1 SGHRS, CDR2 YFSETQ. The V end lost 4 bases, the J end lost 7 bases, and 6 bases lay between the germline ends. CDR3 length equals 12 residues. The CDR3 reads CASSRENSPLHF. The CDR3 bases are TGCGCCAGCAGCAGAGAGAATTCACCCCTCCACTTT.